This T cell receptor beta chain was profiled in a study of PD-1 blockade in classical Hodgkin lymphoma. Notes on the study in general: Patients excluded were those beginning nivolumab under 1 year after ASCT. Complete responders had baseline diversity similar to newly diagnosed patients.

The sample's time point: cycle 4 day 1 (C4D1), after more than five weeks of nivolumab. All patients experienced relapse after autologous stem cell transplantation, and brentuximab vedotin exposure was variable. To note about this clone: The antigen remains unidentified.

TCRdb's copy holds only in-frame clones and misses some; the assay was immunoSEQ multiplex PCR. The sample lists about 19,000 clones; around 80% were seen once. From germline, CDR1 is SGHTA and CDR2 FQGNSA. CDR3 length: 14 residues. The V end was cut by 4 bases, the J end by 2 bases, with 9 bases between. Specimen: peripheral blood mononuclear cells (PBMCs), collected before the fourth cycle of nivolumab. The source of this sequence is a human donor with classical Hodgkin lymphoma. The V gene is TRBV7-2, the J gene TRBJ2-1; D unclear. CDR3 bases: TGTGCCAGCAGCTCCCGGCCCCCCTACAATGAGCAGTTCTTC. Its protein product is CASSSRPPYNEQFF. The full variable domain, its missing parts supplied by reference TRBV7-2 and TRBJ2-1, is GAGVSQSPSNKVTEKGKDVELRCDPISGHTALYWYRQSLGQGLEFLIYFQGNSAPDKSGLPSDRFSAERTGGSVSTLTIQRTQQEDSAVYLCASSSRPPYNEQFFGPGTRLTVL.